The clone carrying this TCR beta chain was detected ten times or more. Its antigen is not known. The sample is drawn from a study of T cell repertoires in cytomegalovirus infection. Study results and caveats: Dominating the ex vivo response were HLA-C-restricted CMV-specific TCR beta clonotypes.

Germline CDR1 is ENHRY and CDR2 is SYGVKD. V was clipped by 10 bases and J by 1 base; unmatched bases: 4. This CDR3 has 14 amino acids. TCRdb used MiXCR to reprocess the reads, holding one entry per CDR3 protein. The table lists hundreds of thousands of distinct CDR3 sequences, approximately 30% of them singletons. The sample was PBMCs. The genes are TRBV10-3 and TRBJ1-5, with 10 bases matching TRBD1. The TCR sequence derives from a human donor in good health (CMV status not recorded). Some clones in this sample may be carry-over from other donors' samples. In DNA, the CDR3 is TGTGCCACCATGGACAGGGGGAGCAATCAGCCCCAGCATTTT. This translates into CATMDRGSNQPQHF.